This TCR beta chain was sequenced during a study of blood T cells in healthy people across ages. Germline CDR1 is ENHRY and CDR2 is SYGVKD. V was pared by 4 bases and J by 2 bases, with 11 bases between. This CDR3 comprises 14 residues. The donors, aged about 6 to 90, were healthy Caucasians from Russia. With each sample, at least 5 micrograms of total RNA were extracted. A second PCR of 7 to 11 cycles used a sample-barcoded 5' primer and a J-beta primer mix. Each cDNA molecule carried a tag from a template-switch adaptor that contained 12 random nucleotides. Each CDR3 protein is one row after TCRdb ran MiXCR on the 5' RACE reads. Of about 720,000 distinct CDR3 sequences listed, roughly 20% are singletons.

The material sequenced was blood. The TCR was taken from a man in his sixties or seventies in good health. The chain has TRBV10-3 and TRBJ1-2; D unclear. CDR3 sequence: CAISGPTVNYGYTF. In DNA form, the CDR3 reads TGTGCCATCAGTGGCCCCACAGTAAACTATGGCTACACCTTC.